This T cell receptor (beta chain) is drawn from a study of blood T cell repertoires in COVID-19. Overall study: Nucleic acid was either cDNA or gDNA, and it came from T cells, B-cell-depleted T cells, or PBMCs.

Per the authors' pipeline: Amplification from reference gene primers served as the basis for estimated nucleated cell counts. Generated by immunoSEQ multiplex PCR, the TCRdb table keeps only in-frame clones and is missing some. V, J and clone size are taken as reported in that table, and D and trimming were inferred from the DNA itself. Here the sample spans roughly 310,000 clones, roughly 90% being singletons. CDR3 length equals 15 residues. This chain uses TRBV21-1 with TRBJ1-5; the D call of TRBD1 is as the table states it, not checked on the DNA. TRBV21-1 is a pseudogene. This TCR derives from a woman between 25 and 40 years old with COVID-19, enrolled during active disease. The material sequenced was peripheral blood. In DNA form, the CDR3 reads TGTGCCAGCAGCAAAAGGACAGGGGGCAATCAGCCCCAGCATTTT. As protein: CASSKRTGGNQPQHF.